Shown below are 26 T cell receptor beta chains from a single sample sequenced in a study of blood T cell repertoires in COVID-19. TCRdb keeps only in-frame clones here, not all; method: immunoSEQ multiplex PCR. The sample has under 200,000 clones, 82% seen once. The sample comprised PBMCs or T cells enriched from blood (not recorded which). These receptor sequences come from a man between 60 and 75 years old who had recovered from COVID-19.

This clone was detected only a few times. The chain combines TRBV10-3 with TRBJ2-2; D is unresolved. This CDR3 spans 14 amino acids. Trimming cost V 0 bases and J 5 bases, with 7 bases left between them. Germline lookup yields CDR1 ENHRY and CDR2 SYGVKD. CDR3 DNA sequence: TGTGCCATCAGTGAGTCCCCCCGTACCGGGGAGCTGTTTTTT. Protein sequence: CAISESPRTGELFF.

V and J are TRBV19 and TRBJ1-5; D gene uncertain. V gave up 3 bases and J gave up 3 bases, with 9 bases separating them. The CDR3 spans 14 residues. Germline loops: CDR1 LNHDA, CDR2 SQIVND (reference sequence). The CDR3 loop reads CASSIEADNQPQHF. CDR3 bases: TGTGCCAGTAGTATTGAGGCAGACAATCAGCCCCAGCATTTT.

The V call is TRBV19, the J call TRBJ2-1, with D perhaps matching TRBD2 (6 bases). V was pared by 10 bases and J by 9 bases, with 22 bases between. This CDR3 contains 14 residues. The V gene's germline CDR1 is LNHDA and CDR2 SQIVND (reference sequence). This CDR3 is CAISGGNVASEQFF. The CDR3 region has the DNA TGTGCCATCTCCGGCGGGAACGTCGCTAGTGAGCAGTTCTTC.

The chain carries TRBV7-2 and TRBJ2-5; TRBD2 might be the D (5 bases). This CDR3 spans 15 amino acids. Trimming left V 2 bases short and J 0 bases short, with 10 bases between. The germline V gene has CDR1 SGHTA and CDR2 FQGNSA. This CDR3 is CASSLLPGYQETQYF. The CDR3 DNA reads as TGTGCCAGCAGCTTACTCCCGGGGTACCAAGAGACCCAGTACTTC.

This chain joins TRBV30 and TRBJ1-3, with D unclear. Germline V CDR1 and CDR2: GTSNPN, SVGIG (reference sequence). Trimming removed 2 bases from V and 1 base from J, with 6 bases in between. The length of the CDR3 is 13 residues. CDR3 sequence reads: CAWSSGSGNTIYF. CDR3 DNA sequence: TGTGCCTGGAGTTCAGGTTCTGGAAACACCATATATTTT.

This clone was observed a few times. The chain couples TRBV18 to TRBJ2-7; D is possibly TRBD2 (7 bases). Trimming removed 5 bases at V and 2 bases at J, with 16 bases between. This CDR3 spans 15 amino acids. Germline V gene data show CDR1 as KGHSH and CDR2 as LQKENI. The CDR3 DNA reads as TGTGCCAGCTCAGGAAGGGGGGGGACCCCCTACGAGCAGTACTTC. It yields the protein CASSGRGGTPYEQYF.

The V gene is TRBV19, the J gene TRBJ2-1; 8 bases are shared with TRBD2. Germline CDR1 and CDR2: LNHDA and SQIVND (reference sequence). This CDR3 has 15 amino acids. J lost 6 bases, V lost 7 bases, and 11 bases had no gene match. This CDR3 is CASNLRLAGSNEQFF. CDR3 sequence (DNA): TGTGCCAGTAATCTTAGGCTAGCGGGTTCCAATGAGCAGTTCTTC.

This chain joins TRBV5-1 and TRBJ2-4, with 8 bases aligning to TRBD2. The length of the CDR3 is 15 residues. Germline loops: CDR1 SGHRS, CDR2 YFSETQ. V was clipped by 1 base and J by 7 bases; unmatched bases: 7. The CDR3 bases are TGCGCCAGCAGCTTGTCCGCGGGGGGCGCGAACATTCAGTACTTC. Protein product: CASSLSAGGANIQYF. Full variable domain (outside the CDR3, taken from reference TRBV5-1 and TRBJ2-4): KAGVTQTPRYLIKTRGQQVTLSCSPISGHRSVSWYQQTPGQGLQFLFEYFSETQRNKGNFPGRFSGRQFSNSRSEMNVSTLELGDSALYLCASSLSAGGANIQYFGAGTRLSVL.

V and J are TRBV10-3 and TRBJ2-7; possibly TRBD1 for D (6 bases). Per the germline V gene, CDR1 is ENHRY and CDR2 is SYGVKD. The CDR3 is 14 residues long. The V end lost 3 bases, the J end lost 2 bases, and 11 bases lay between the germline ends. CDR3 region: CAISEGQLTYEQYF. The CDR3 nucleotides read TGTGCCATCAGTGAAGGACAGCTAACCTACGAGCAGTACTTC.

The chain couples TRBV7-8 to TRBJ2-2; maybe TRBD2 (5 bases). Trimming removed 5 bases from V and 0 bases from J, with 13 bases in between. CDR1 and CDR2 (germline): SGHVS, FQNEAQ. CDR3 length: 16 residues. This CDR3 reads CASSPAVPANTGELFF. The CDR3 DNA reads TGTGCCAGCAGCCCAGCGGTTCCGGCGAACACCGGGGAGCTGTTTTTT.

The chain has TRBV5-1 and TRBJ1-1, with D possibly matching TRBD1 (5 bases). The CDR3 consists of 14 residues. Germline assignment: CDR1 SGHRS and CDR2 YFSETQ. Trimming stripped 2 bases from V and 3 bases from J, with 11 bases between. The CDR3, as DNA: TGCGCCAGCAGCTTATGGGGCACCGACACTGAAGCTTTCTTT. Amino acid sequence: CASSLWGTDTEAFF.

The chain is built from TRBV7-9 and TRBJ2-7, with D possibly being TRBD1 (6 bases). Germline V CDR1 and CDR2: SEHNR, FQNEAQ (reference sequence). V was clipped by 4 bases and J by 3 bases, with 16 bases between them. This CDR3 contains 15 residues. DNA of the CDR3: TGTGCCAGCAGCTCGCACCGGGACATCTTCTACGAGCAGTACTTC. This sequence encodes CASSSHRDIFYEQYF.

J is TRBJ1-6 and V is TRBV11-2; a weak D match, TRBD1 (6 bases). Germline V gene data show CDR1 as SGHAT and CDR2 as FQNNGV. CDR3 length equals 14 residues. Trimming pared 3 bases from V and 11 bases from J, leaving 14 bases between. The CDR3 region has the DNA TGTGCCAGCAGCTTCGTAACAGGGAAGGCACCCCTCCACTTT. Amino acid sequence: CASSFVTGKAPLHF.

The chain has TRBV7-2 and TRBJ1-1; the match to TRBD1 covers 10 bases. Germline V gene data show CDR1 as SGHTA and CDR2 as FQGNSA. The CDR3 sequence is 15 residues long. J was trimmed by 4 bases and V by 4 bases; bases with no gene match: 6. The CDR3 DNA reads as TGTGCCAGCAGCTCTCGGACAGGGGGGATCACTGAAGCTTTCTTT. Its protein product is CASSSRTGGITEAFF.

The chain is built from TRBV28 and TRBJ2-7, with TRBD1 matching 7 bases. The CDR3 length is 14 residues. CDR1 is MDHEN, CDR2 SYDVKM, per germline. J was trimmed by 3 bases and V by 5 bases; bases with no gene match: 7. DNA for the CDR3: TGTGCCAGCAGTGTCTCATCAGGGGGCTACGAGCAGTACTTC. This codes for CASSVSSGGYEQYF.

The chain uses TRBV19 and TRBJ2-4; 8 bases line up with TRBD1. Germline V gene sequence: CDR1 LNHDA, CDR2 SQIVND (reference sequence). This CDR3 region has 11 residues. J was trimmed by 8 bases and V by 8 bases; bases with no gene match: 2. The CDR3 DNA follows: TGTGCCAGTGGACAGGGTGACATTCAGTACTTC. This translates into CASGQGDIQYF.

The chain uses TRBV10-3 and TRBJ2-5; 10 nucleotides align to TRBD1. CDR1 ENHRY and CDR2 SYGVKD come from the germline V gene. This CDR3 contains 14 residues. The V gene end was trimmed by 6 bases and the J gene end by 3 bases; junction bases not matched to a gene: 4. CDR3 DNA sequence: TGTGCCATCAGGGCCGGGACAGGGGAAGAGACCCAGTACTTC. Translated, it gives CAIRAGTGEETQYF.

Only one count was recorded for this clone. The chain recombines TRBV25-1 with TRBJ1-6; a possible D gene is TRBD1 (6 bases). In germline, CDR1 is MGHDK, CDR2 SYGVNS. This CDR3 spans 14 amino acids. V was pared by 1 base and J by 10 bases, with 11 bases between. For the CDR3, the DNA is TGTGCCAGCAGTGAATTGCCAGGGGAATCACCCCTCCACTTT. It is translated as CASSELPGESPLHF.

Note on this clone: At one end the junction does not follow the germline gene, possibly because of a read error. This chain joins TRBV4-1 and TRBJ1-6; D is unclear. From germline, CDR1 is MGHRA and CDR2 YSYEKL. This CDR3 region has 14 residues. This CDR3 reads CASSQPSITLNGDF. In DNA, the CDR3 is TGCGCCAGCAGCCAGCCTAGCATTACCCTTAACGGGGACTTT.

The V and J genes are TRBV28 and TRBJ2-3; 10 nucleotides align to TRBD2. V was pared by 10 bases and J by 3 bases, with 16 bases of the junction left unmatched. This CDR3 region has 17 residues. Germline CDR1 MDHEN, CDR2 SYDVKM. The CDR3 sequence is CATTSSGGARVTDTQYF. In DNA form, the CDR3 reads TGTGCCACGACTTCTAGCGGGGGAGCACGCGTGACAGATACGCAGTATTTT.

The chain combines TRBV15 with TRBJ2-1; 15 bases align to TRBD2. The J segment lost 6 bases and the V segment lost 3 bases, leaving 6 bases of the junction unmatched. The CDR3 runs to 17 residues. Germline CDR1 LNHNV, CDR2 YYDKDF (reference sequence). The CDR3 DNA sequence: TGTGCCACCAGCAGCGCGGGACTAGCGGGAGGCCTCAATGAGCAGTTCTTC. The encoded protein is CATSSAGLAGGLNEQFF.

The rearrangement uses TRBV5-1 and TRBJ2-7, with TRBD1 identical over 10 bases. The germline CDR1 and CDR2 sequences are SGHRS and YFSETQ. Unmatched junction bases numbered 7, after V lost 3 bases and J lost 1 base. The CDR3 spans 16 residues. The CDR3 bases are TGCGCCAGCAGCTCCCGACGGGACAGGGGATCCTACGAGCAGTACTTC. As protein: CASSSRRDRGSYEQYF.

V usage is TRBV28 and J usage is TRBJ1-5, with 7 nucleotides matching TRBD1. CDR1 MDHEN and CDR2 SYDVKM come from the germline V gene. J was trimmed by 3 bases and V by 5 bases; bases with no gene match: 7. The CDR3 consists of 15 residues. The CDR3 here is CASSPTGTVNQPQHF. CDR3 bases: TGTGCCAGCAGTCCGACCGGGACAGTCAATCAGCCCCAGCATTTT.

V and J are TRBV9 and TRBJ2-2; 7 nucleotides match TRBD2. The CDR3 is made up of 16 amino acids. The J segment lost 3 bases and the V segment lost 0 bases, leaving 5 bases of the junction unmatched. Germline V gene data show CDR1 as SGDLS and CDR2 as YYNGEE. Here the CDR3 reads CASSVGARGDTGELFF. The CDR3, as DNA: TGTGCCAGCAGCGTAGGAGCCCGGGGGGACACCGGGGAGCTGTTTTTT.

This clone was detected once. As DNA, the CDR3 is TGTGCCAGCAGTCAGGGACAGTTGAACACTGAAGCTTTCTTT. It codes for CASSQGQLNTEAFF. The chain couples TRBV27 to TRBJ1-1; 7 bases line up with TRBD1. The CDR3 contains 14 residues. Germline lookup yields CDR1 MNHEY and CDR2 SMNVEV (reference sequence). Trimming cost V 5 bases and J 0 bases; bases outside gene matches: 3.

This chain joins TRBV28 and TRBJ2-7, with D possibly being TRBD1 (6 bases). Germline V gives CDR1 MDHEN, CDR2 SYDVKM. Trimming stripped 6 bases from V and 10 bases from J, with 19 bases between. This CDR3 is 13 amino acids long. The CDR3 DNA reads TGTGCCAGCAGGTCTAACAGGGATTTCAGACAGTACTTC. It translates to CASRSNRDFRQYF.